The sequence of this T cell receptor beta chain was determined in a study of T cell responses to AZD1222 COVID-19 vaccine. Sequencing used immunoSEQ multiplex PCR; TCRdb keeps in-frame clones, though not all of them. The sample has approximately 93,000 clones; 89% are singletons. This CDR3 region has 14 residues. CDR1 and CDR2 (germline): GTSNPN, SVGIG (reference sequence). V gave up 0 bases and J gave up 2 bases, with 8 bases separating them. The source was peripheral blood, collected 28 days after the second AZD1222 dose. The clonotype was recovered from an adult who received the AZD1222 COVID-19 vaccine. This chain uses TRBV30 with TRBJ1-5, with D possibly TRBD1 on 6 matching bases. The CDR3 nucleotides read TGTGCCTGGAGTGTAGGGGGTGGCAATCAGCCCCAGCATTTT. This codes for CAWSVGGGNQPQHF.